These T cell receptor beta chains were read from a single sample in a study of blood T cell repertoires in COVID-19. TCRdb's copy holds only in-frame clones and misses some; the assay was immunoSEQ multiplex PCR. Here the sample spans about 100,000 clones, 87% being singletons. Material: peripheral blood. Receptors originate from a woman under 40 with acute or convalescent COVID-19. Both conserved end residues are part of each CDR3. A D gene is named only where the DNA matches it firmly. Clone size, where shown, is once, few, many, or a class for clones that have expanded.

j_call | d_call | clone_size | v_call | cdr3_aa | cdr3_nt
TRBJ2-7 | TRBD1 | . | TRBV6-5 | CASRVTGNPYEQYF | TGTGCCAGCAGAGTGACAGGGAATCCCTACGAGCAGTACTTC
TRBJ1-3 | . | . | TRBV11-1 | CASSLFGERNTIYF | TGTGCCAGCAGCTTATTCGGAGAGCGAAACACCATATATTTT
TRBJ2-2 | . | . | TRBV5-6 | CASSTGSSTGELFF | TGTGCCAGTTCCACAGGGTCGAGCACCGGGGAGCTGTTTTTT
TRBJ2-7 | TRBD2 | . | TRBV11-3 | CASSPGGGLLEYEQYF | TGTGCCAGCAGCCCGGGGGGGGGATTGCTAGAATACGAGCAGTACTTC
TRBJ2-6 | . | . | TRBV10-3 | CAISAGSGANVLTF | TGTGCCATCAGTGCAGGCTCTGGGGCCAACGTCCTGACTTTC
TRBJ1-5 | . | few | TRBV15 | CATSREGGRGNQPQHF | TGTGCCACCAGCAGAGAAGGCGGCCGGGGCAATCAGCCCCAGCATTTT
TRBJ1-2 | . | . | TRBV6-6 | CASRNLQGYYGYTF | TGTGCCAGCAGAAACCTACAGGGTTACTATGGCTACACCTTC
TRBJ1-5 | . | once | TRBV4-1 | CASSQDIGQSWQPQHF | TGCGCCAGCAGCCAAGATATCGGACAGTCGTGGCAGCCCCAGCATTTT
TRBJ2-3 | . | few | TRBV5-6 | CASSSRTLSDTQYF | TGTGCCAGCAGCTCACGGACACTTTCGGATACGCAGTATTTT
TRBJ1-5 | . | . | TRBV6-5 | CASRDSYAGQPQHF | TGTGCCAGCAGGGACAGCTATGCAGGTCAGCCCCAGCATTTT
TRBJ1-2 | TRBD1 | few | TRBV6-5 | CASNYRDRGRGYTF | TGTGCCAGCAATTACCGGGACAGGGGTAGGGGCTACACCTTC
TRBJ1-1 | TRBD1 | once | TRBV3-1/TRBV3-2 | CASSQNRGYTEAFF | TGTGCCAGCAGCCAAAACAGGGGGTACACTGAAGCTTTCTTT
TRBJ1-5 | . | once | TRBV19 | CASSEGGNQPQHF | TGTGCCAGTAGTGAGGGGGGGAATCAGCCCCAGCATTTT
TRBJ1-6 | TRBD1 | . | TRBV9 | CASSVEGGQGVSPLHF | TGTGCCAGCAGCGTAGAGGGGGGACAGGGGGTCTCACCCCTCCACTTT
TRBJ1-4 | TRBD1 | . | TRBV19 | CASSIAPSQGKEEKLFF | TGTGCCAGTAGTATAGCCCCCTCACAGGGGAAGGAAGAAAAACTGTTTTTT
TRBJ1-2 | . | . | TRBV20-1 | CRTGQDYGYTF | TGCAGAACAGGGCAGGATTATGGCTACACCTTC
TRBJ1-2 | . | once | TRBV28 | CASTLGVGYGYTF | TGTGCCAGCACCCTCGGGGTAGGCTATGGCTACACCTTC
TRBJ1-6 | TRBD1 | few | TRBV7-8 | CASSLARRQGDLALHF | TGTGCCAGCAGCTTAGCGAGGCGACAGGGGGACCTAGCCCTCCACTTT
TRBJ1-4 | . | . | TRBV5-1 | CASSFQGGAYNEKLFF | TGCGCCAGCAGTTTCCAGGGAGGGGCCTATAATGAAAAACTGTTTTTT
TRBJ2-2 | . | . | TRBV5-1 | CASSANRETGELFF | TGCGCCAGCAGCGCTAACAGGGAGACCGGGGAGCTGTTTTTT
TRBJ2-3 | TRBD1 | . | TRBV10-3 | CAISAGQGTTDTQYF | TGTGCCATCAGTGCCGGACAGGGCACCACAGATACGCAGTATTTT
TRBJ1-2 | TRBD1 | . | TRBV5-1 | CASSLTQGGYGYTF | TGCGCCAGCAGCTTGACCCAGGGGGGCTATGGCTACACCTTC